Listed below are T cell receptor beta chains from one sample, sequenced in a study of T cells after yellow fever vaccination. From the 5' RACE reads, TCRdb called clonotypes with MiXCR, one entry per CDR3 protein. In the table there are around 310,000 distinct CDR3 sequences, roughly 8.7% of which are singletons. Specimen: PBMCs, collected on the day of the first yellow fever vaccination. These receptors originate from a man between 18 and 29 years old who received the YFV17D yellow fever vaccine. The CDR3 runs from the conserved cysteine through the conserved F or W. D genes are given only for firm matches. Part of the rows lack a size; the others show once, few, many or a class for expanded clones.

d_gene: TRBD2
j_gene: TRBJ2-1
v_gene: TRBV5-1
abundance: NA
CDR3nt: TGCGCCAGCAGCGTGGGGGGGTTCAATGAGCAGTTCTTC
CDR3aa: CASSVGGFNEQFF

d_gene: NA
j_gene: TRBJ2-5
v_gene: TRBV29-1
abundance: NA
CDR3nt: TGCAGCGTTGTGCCAGATATACAAGAGACCCAGTACTTC
CDR3aa: CSVVPDIQETQYF

d_gene: NA
j_gene: TRBJ1-2
v_gene: TRBV7-2
abundance: few
CDR3nt: TGTGCCAGCAGCTTAATCGGGTATGGCTACACCTTC
CDR3aa: CASSLIGYGYTF

d_gene: NA
j_gene: TRBJ2-3
v_gene: TRBV18
abundance: NA
CDR3nt: TGTGCCAGCTCACCACCTTTAGCTAGCGTACACGCAGATACGCAGTATTTT
CDR3aa: CASSPPLASVHADTQYF

d_gene: NA
j_gene: TRBJ1-1
v_gene: TRBV7-2
abundance: NA
CDR3nt: TGTGCCAGCAGCTTCGGGGCCCCTAACACTGAAGCTTTCTTT
CDR3aa: CASSFGAPNTEAFF

d_gene: NA
j_gene: TRBJ1-2
v_gene: TRBV24-1
abundance: few
CDR3nt: TGTGCCACCAGTGATCGGACCTATGGCTACACCTTC
CDR3aa: CATSDRTYGYTF

d_gene: NA
j_gene: TRBJ1-1
v_gene: TRBV2
abundance: NA
CDR3nt: TGTGCCAGCAGTGAAGCAGCCTGGGGGAACACTGAAGCTTTCTTT
CDR3aa: CASSEAAWGNTEAFF

d_gene: TRBD1
j_gene: TRBJ1-2
v_gene: TRBV28
abundance: NA
CDR3nt: TGTGCCAGCAGTAAAGGAGTCTACGACAGGGTGCGCTACACCTTC
CDR3aa: CASSKGVYDRVRYTF

d_gene: NA
j_gene: TRBJ2-2
v_gene: TRBV30
abundance: NA
CDR3nt: TGTGCCTGGACAAGTCCTAGGGGCAGCGCGTATACCGGGGAGCTGTTTTTT
CDR3aa: CAWTSPRGSAYTGELFF

d_gene: NA
j_gene: TRBJ1-5
v_gene: TRBV2
abundance: few
CDR3nt: TGTGCCAGCACGTTAGGGGCGAACAATCAGCCCCAGCATTTT
CDR3aa: CASTLGANNQPQHF